This TCR beta chain was observed in a study of shared clonotypes between healthy human individuals (dated by TCRdb to about 2020). Concerning the study at large: The cohort comprised two women and a few men aged 18 to 49 years. Per donor, three plates each were used for CD4 naive and CD4 memory, two for CD8 naive, and one for CD8 memory. The study deeply sequenced blood TCR repertoires of five healthy adults to estimate repertoire size and the extent of clonotype sharing between individuals. Different laboratories and diverse techniques were used to prepare libraries and sequence TCR repertoires, to increase sequencing depth and limit assay-specific biases. Each donor's leukapheresis produced roughly between roughly 0.85 and 10 billion PBMCs.

Trimming takes 3 bases from V and 0 bases from J, and the germline ends sit 16 bases apart. CDR3 length: 18 amino acids, cysteine to phenylalanine. Only the CDR3 portion is preserved as DNA: 54 bases, with reading frame beginning at the first base. CDR1 is given as SGHRS and CDR2 as YFSETQ, both from the germline V gene. The donors were healthy, HIV-negative adults who had no recently reported acute infections or vaccinations. All donors were Caucasian adults living in Nashville, Tennessee, USA. Magnetic negative selection was used to enrich CD4+ T cells, after which naive cells were positively selected on CD45RA and the negative fraction became the memory subset. Blood was collected by leukapheresis, and PBMCs were isolated by Ficoll-Histopaque density gradient centrifugation and then cryopreserved in liquid nitrogen vapor phase. Analytical flow cytometry was used to check the purity and quantity of every magnetically sorted T cell population. From each sorted fraction, genomic DNA was isolated and quantified by UV absorbance on a Nanodrop 2000c.

For this clone: Its antigen is not yet known. The sample holds no much larger clone one base away, and base qualities are not on file.

General findings and caveats noted by the study authors: Naive subsets generally had larger estimated clonotype richness than memory subsets did. The small number of donors limited the genetic and exposure-history diversity represented. Higher generation probabilities were observed for clonotypes shared by all four sorted-subset donors than for non-shared clonotypes. Across a handful of donors, approximately 5% of naive CD4, more than 3% of naive CD8, under 2.5% of memory CD4, and under 0.45% of memory CD8 clonotypes were shared. Incomplete sequencing was indicated by rarefaction of sorted-subset datasets, despite the large sequencing depth. Pairwise subsampling indicated that sequencing depth was expected to affect the degree of clonotype sharing among donors. Only blood was sampled, and tissue TCR repertoires likely differ from those in blood.

TCR CDR3 regions were amplified from genomic DNA by multiplex PCR using the deep immunoSEQ assay. Extracted genomic DNA from each cell subset was spread evenly across all wells of several immunoSEQ 96-well plates, with each plate serving as a replicate. Each replicate PCR for sorted subsets received around 210 ng genomic DNA, equal to about 30,000 T cell genomes. The purified libraries were quantified using a Qubit 3.0 fluorometer, sized with a Bioanalyzer 2100, and then quantified again using the KAPA Library Quantification kit. Every immunoSEQ 96-well plate was sequenced on a dedicated single-read 150-cycle Illumina NextSeq 550 flow cell. As for the original processing: Because the immunoSEQ output held only junctional sequences and lacked quality scores, the filtering could not match the filtering applied to full-length reads. Sequences were annotated with PyIR, a Python wrapper for IgBLAST v1.9, using IMGT germline references to assign V/J genes and CDR3. Reads were filtered out if the reads had weak V/J assignments (E-value above 1e-6), no CDR3, stop codons, out-of-frame junctions, or ambiguous translated residues. V3J clonotypes were defined as sequences sharing the same inferred V gene, J gene, and CDR3 amino acid sequence. To compute the percentage overlap between repertoires, the number of shared unique clonotypes was divided by the size of the smaller repertoire. Richness of each repertoire was evaluated using RTK rarefaction, the Chao1 estimator, and Recon v2.1 estimates of unobserved clonotypes. Generation probabilities were computed with OLGA for all TCRbeta clonotypes obtained by the gDNA method from several donors. TCRdb retrieved this table from immuneACCESS and kept in-frame rearrangements only. Not all clones are present; in checked studies, unresolved V genes account for under half, and no reason is known for the remainder. V, J and clone size derive from that table, while D and trimming were established from the DNA sequence. Counted in this sample were 730,000 or so clones; approximately 75% of them appeared once. Clones ranked in the top ten supply roughly 1.8% of the sample.

Recombination linked TRBV5-1 to TRBJ2-6, with the D segment possibly TRBD1 or TRBD2, each aligning over 6 bases. The source is a woman in her 30s in good health. The material sequenced was memory CD4+ T cells sorted from blood. The sample's cell subset or site, from its label and the paper: CD45RA-negative fraction. The DNA is as follows: TGCGCCAGCAGCTCCCCAGGGGACTTCCTCTCTGGGGCCAACGTCCTGACTTTC. Translated, this gives CASSSPGDFLSGANVLTF.